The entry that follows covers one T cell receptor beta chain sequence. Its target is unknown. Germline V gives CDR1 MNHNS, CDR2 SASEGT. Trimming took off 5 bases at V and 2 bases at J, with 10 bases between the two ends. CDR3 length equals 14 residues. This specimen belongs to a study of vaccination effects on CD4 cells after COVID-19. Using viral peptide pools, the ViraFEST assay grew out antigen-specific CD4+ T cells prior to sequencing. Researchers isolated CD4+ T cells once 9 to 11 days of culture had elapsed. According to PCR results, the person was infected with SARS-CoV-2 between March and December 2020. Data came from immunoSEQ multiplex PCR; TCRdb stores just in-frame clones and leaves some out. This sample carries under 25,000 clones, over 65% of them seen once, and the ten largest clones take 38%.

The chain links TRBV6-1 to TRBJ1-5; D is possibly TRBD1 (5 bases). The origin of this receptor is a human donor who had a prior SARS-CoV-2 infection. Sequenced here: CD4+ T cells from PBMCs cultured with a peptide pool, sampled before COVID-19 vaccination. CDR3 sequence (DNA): TGTGCCAGCAGTCTCGGGACTGGCAATCAGCCCCAGCATTTT. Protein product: CASSLGTGNQPQHF.